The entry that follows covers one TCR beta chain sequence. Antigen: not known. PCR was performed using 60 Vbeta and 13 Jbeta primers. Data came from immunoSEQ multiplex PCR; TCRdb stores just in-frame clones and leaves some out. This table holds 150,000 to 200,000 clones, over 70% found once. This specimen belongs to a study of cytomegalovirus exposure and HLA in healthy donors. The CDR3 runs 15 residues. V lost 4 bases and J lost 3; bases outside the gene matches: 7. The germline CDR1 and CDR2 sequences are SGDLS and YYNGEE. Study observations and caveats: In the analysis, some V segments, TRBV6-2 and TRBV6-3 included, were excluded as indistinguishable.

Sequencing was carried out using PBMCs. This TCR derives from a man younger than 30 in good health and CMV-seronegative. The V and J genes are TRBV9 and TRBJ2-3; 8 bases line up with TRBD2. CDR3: CASSPLAGNTDTQYF. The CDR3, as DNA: TGTGCCAGCAGCCCATTAGCGGGGAATACAGATACGCAGTATTTT.